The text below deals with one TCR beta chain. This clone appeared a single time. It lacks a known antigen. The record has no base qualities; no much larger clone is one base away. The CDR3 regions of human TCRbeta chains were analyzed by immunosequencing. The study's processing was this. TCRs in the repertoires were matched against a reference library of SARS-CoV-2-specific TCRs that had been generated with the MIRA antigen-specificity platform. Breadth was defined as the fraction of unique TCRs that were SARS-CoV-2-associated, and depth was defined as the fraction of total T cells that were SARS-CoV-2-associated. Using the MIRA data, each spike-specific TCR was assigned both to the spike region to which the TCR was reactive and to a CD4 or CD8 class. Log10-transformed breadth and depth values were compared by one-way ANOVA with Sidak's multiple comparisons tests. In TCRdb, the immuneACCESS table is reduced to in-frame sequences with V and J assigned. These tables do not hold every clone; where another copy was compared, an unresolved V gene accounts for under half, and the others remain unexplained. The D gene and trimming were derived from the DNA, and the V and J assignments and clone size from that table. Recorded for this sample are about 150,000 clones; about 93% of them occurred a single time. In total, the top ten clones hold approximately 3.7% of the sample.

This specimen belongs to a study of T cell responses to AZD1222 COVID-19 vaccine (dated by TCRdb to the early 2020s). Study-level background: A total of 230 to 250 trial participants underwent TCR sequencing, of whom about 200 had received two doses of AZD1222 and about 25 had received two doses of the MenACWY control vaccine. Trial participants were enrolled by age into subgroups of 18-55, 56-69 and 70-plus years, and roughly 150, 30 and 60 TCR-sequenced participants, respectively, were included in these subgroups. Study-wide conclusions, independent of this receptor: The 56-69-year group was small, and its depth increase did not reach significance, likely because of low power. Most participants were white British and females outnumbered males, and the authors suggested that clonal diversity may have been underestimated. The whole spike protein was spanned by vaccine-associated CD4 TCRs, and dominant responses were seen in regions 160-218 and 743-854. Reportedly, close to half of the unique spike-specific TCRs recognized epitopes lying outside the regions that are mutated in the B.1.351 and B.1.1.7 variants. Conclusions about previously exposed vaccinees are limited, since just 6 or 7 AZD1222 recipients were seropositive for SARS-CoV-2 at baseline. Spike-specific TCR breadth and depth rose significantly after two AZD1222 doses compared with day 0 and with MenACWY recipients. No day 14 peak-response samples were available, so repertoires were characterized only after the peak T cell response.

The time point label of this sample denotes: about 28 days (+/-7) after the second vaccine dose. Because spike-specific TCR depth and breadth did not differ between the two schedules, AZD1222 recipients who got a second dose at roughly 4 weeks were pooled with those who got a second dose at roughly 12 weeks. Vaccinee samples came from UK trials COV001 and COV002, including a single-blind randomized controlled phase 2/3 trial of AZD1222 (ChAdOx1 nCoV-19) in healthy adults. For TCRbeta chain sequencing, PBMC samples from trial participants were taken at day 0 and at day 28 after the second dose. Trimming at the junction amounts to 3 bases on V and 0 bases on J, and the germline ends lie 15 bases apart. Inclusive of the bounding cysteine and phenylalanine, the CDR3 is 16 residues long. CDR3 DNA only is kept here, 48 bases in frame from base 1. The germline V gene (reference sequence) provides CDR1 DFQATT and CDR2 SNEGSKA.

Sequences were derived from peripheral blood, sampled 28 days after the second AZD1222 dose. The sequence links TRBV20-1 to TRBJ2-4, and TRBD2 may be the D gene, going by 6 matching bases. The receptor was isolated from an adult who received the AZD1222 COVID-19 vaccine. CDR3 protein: CSASAAGRSAKNIQYF. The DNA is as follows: TGCAGTGCTAGTGCTGCGGGACGTTCAGCCAAAAACATTCAGTACTTC.